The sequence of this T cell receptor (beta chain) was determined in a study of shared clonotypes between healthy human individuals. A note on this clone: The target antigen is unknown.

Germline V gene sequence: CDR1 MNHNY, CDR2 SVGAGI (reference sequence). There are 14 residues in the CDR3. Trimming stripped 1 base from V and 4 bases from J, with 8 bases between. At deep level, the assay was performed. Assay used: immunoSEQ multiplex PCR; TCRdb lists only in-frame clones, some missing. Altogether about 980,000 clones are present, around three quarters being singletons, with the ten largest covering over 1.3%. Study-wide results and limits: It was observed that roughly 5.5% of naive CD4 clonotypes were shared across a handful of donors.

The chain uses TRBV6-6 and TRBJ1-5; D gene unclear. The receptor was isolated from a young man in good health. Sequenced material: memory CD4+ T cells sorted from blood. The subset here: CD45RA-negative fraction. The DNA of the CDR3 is TGTGCCAGCAGTTACTTACAGAGGAATCAGCCCCAGCATTTT. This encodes CASSYLQRNQPQHF.